Listed below are T cell receptor beta chains from one sample, sequenced in a study of cytomegalovirus exposure and HLA in healthy donors. Generated by immunoSEQ multiplex PCR, the TCRdb table keeps only in-frame clones and is missing some. The sample contains roughly 150,000 clones, around 73% of which appear only once. Sequencing input: PBMCs. These receptors were taken from a woman aged 18-29 years in good health and CMV-seropositive. Each CDR3 is given with its conserved first and last residue. A D gene is named only where the DNA matches it firmly. Size values are once, few and many counts, or a class for expanded clones, and some rows have none.

>TRBJ2-7|few|TRBV7-3|NA
CASSLVAADRYEQYF
TGTGCCAGCAGCCTGGTGGCTGCGGATCGCTACGAGCAGTACTTC
>TRBJ1-2|NA|TRBV29-1|NA
CSDQQAYYGYTF
TGCAGCGACCAACAGGCCTACTATGGCTACACCTTC
>TRBJ2-1|NA|TRBV27|TRBD2
CASSPLAGGISNEQFF
TGTGCCAGCAGCCCTCTAGCGGGGGGAATATCCAATGAGCAGTTCTTC
>TRBJ1-2|NA|TRBV30|NA
CAWSVQSFNYGYTF
TGTGCCTGGAGTGTACAGTCATTTAACTATGGCTACACCTTC
>TRBJ1-2|NA|TRBV6-6|TRBD1
CASSQQGEYGYTF
TGTGCCAGCAGTCAACAGGGGGAGTATGGCTACACCTTC
>TRBJ1-1|NA|TRBV5-4|NA
CASSFGTPLNTEAFF
TGTGCCAGCAGCTTTGGGACACCCTTGAACACTGAAGCTTTCTTT
>TRBJ1-2|few|TRBV6-5|NA
CASSIQAGNYGYTF
TGTGCCAGCAGTATACAAGCAGGGAACTATGGCTACACCTTC
>TRBJ1-1|NA|TRBV11-1|NA
CASSHEMNTEAFF
TGTGCCAGCAGCCATGAGATGAACACTGAAGCTTTCTTT
>TRBJ1-1|once|TRBV5-1|NA
CASSPDSLRTEAFF
TGCGCCAGCAGCCCGGACAGTCTGAGGACTGAAGCTTTCTTT
>TRBJ2-5|NA|TRBV4-1|TRBD2
CASSPGLAGGTETQYF
TGCGCCAGCAGCCCGGGACTAGCGGGGGGAACAGAGACCCAGTACTTC
>TRBJ2-7|NA|TRBV19|TRBD1
CATGRTGSTYEQYF
TGTGCCACAGGCCGGACAGGGTCCACCTACGAGCAGTACTTC
>TRBJ1-5|NA|TRBV18|NA
CASSPSQGNQPQHF
TGTGCCAGCTCACCATCACAGGGTAATCAGCCCCAGCATTTT
>TRBJ2-1|NA|TRBV5-6|TRBD2
CASSRLAGADYNEQFF
TGCGCCAGCAGCCGTCTAGCGGGGGCCGATTACAATGAGCAGTTCTTC
>TRBJ2-7|once|TRBV19|NA
CASSIDGQGRYEQYF
TGTGCCAGTAGTATAGACGGCCAGGGTAGGTACGAGCAGTACTTC
>TRBJ1-2|NA|TRBV7-6|TRBD1
CASSGPTPRTGGNGYTF
TGTGCCAGCAGCGGACCCACACCCCGGACAGGGGGAAATGGCTACACCTTC
>TRBJ2-7|NA|TRBV6-6|NA
CASSYSRGMDEQYF
TGTGCCAGCAGTTACTCCCGGGGGATGGACGAGCAGTACTTC
>TRBJ2-7|NA|TRBV20-1|TRBD1
CSASDRDEQYF
TGCAGTGCTTCAGACAGGGACGAGCAGTACTTC
>TRBJ2-5|NA|TRBV27|TRBD1
CASSPGTAKGETQYF
TGTGCCAGCAGCCCCGGGACAGCGAAGGGGGAGACCCAGTACTTC
>TRBJ2-1|NA|TRBV7-6|NA
CASSLGGSYNEQFF
TGTGCCAGCAGCTTGGGGGGTTCCTACAATGAGCAGTTCTTC
>TRBJ2-7|few|TRBV7-9|NA
CASSIGAVHEQYF
TGTGCCAGCAGCATAGGGGCAGTTCACGAGCAGTACTTC